This T cell receptor (beta chain) came from a study of cytomegalovirus exposure and HLA in healthy donors. Amplification used 60 Vbeta primers and 13 Jbeta primers. The repertoire was sequenced with immunoSEQ multiplex PCR; TCRdb's copy has only in-frame clones and lacks some. This sample has about 140,000 clones; 80% occur once, and the top ten carry approximately 15%. This clone was counted between two and nine times. The germline gives CDR1 PRHDT, CDR2 FYEKMQ (reference sequence). V was pared by 5 bases and J by 0 bases, with 9 bases of the junction left unmatched. The CDR3 is 17 amino acids. The rearrangement links TRBV13 to TRBJ2-3; 9 nucleotides match TRBD2. The sequencing input was PBMCs. The clonotype comes from a woman aged 40 to 55 in good health and CMV-seronegative. In DNA, the CDR3 is TGTGCCAGCAGCCTATCACGACTAGCGGAAAGCACAGATACGCAGTATTTT. Its protein product is CASSLSRLAESTDTQYF.